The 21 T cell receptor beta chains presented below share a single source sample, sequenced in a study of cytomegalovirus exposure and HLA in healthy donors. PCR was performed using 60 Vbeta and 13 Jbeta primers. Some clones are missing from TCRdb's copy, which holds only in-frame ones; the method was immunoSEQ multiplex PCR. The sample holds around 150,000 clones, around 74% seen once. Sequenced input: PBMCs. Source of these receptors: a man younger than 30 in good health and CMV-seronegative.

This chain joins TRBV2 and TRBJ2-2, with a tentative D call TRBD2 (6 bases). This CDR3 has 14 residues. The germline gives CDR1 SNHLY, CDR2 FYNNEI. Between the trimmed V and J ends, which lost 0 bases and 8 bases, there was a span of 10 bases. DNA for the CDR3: TGTGCCAGCAGTGAAGCGCGGGGTTTTGGGGAGCTGTTTTTT. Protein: CASSEARGFGELFF.

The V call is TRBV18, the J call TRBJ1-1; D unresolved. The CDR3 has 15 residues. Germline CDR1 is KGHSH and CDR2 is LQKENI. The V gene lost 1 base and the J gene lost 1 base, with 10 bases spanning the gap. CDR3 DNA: TGTGCCAGCTCACCACGGAGTACTCAGAACACTGAAGCTTTCTTT. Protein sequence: CASSPRSTQNTEAFF. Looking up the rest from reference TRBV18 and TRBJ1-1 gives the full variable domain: NAGVMQNPRHLVRRRGQEARLRCSPMKGHSHVYWYRQLPEEGLKFMVYLQKENIIDESGMPKERFSAEFPKEGPSILRIQQVVRGDSAAYFCASSPRSTQNTEAFFGQGTRLTVV.

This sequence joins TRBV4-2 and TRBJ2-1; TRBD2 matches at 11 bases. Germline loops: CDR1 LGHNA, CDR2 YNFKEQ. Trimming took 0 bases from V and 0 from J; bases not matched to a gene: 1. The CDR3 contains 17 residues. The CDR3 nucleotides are TGTGCCAGCAGCCAAGACCTAGCGGGAGGCTCCTACAATGAGCAGTTCTTC. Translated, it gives CASSQDLAGGSYNEQFF.

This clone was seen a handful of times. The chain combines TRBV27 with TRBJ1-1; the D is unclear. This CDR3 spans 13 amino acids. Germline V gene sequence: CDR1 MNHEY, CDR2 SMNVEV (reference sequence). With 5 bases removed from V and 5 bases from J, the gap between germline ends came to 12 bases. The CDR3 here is CASSLGVRTEAFF. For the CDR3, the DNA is TGTGCCAGCAGTCTCGGGGTGAGGACTGAAGCTTTCTTT.

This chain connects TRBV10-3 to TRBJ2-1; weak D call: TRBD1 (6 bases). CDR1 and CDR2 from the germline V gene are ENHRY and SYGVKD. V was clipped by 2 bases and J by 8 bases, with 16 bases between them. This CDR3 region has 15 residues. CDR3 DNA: TGTGCCATCAGTGAGAGGGAATTTAAGGGGGATGAGCAGTTCTTC. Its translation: CAISEREFKGDEQFF.

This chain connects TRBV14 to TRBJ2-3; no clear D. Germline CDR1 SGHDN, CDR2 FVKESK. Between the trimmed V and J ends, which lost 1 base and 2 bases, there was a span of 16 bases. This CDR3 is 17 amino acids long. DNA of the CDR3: TGTGCCAGCAGCCAAGCTGGCCCTTCAATTTCCACAGATACGCAGTATTTT. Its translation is CASSQAGPSISTDTQYF.

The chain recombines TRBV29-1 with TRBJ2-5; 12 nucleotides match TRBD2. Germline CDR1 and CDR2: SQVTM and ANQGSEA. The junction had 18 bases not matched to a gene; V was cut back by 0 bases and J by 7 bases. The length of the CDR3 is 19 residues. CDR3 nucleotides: TGCAGCGTTGAAGACTTAACGGGACTAGCGGGCAAACATTTCGGGACCCAGTACTTC. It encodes CSVEDLTGLAGKHFGTQYF.

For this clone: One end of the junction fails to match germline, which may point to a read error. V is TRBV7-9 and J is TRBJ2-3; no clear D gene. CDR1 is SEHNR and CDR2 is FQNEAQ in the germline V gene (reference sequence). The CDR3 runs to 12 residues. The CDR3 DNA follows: TGTTCCAGCAGCTCCCAGACAGATACGCAGTATTTT. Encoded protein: CSSSSQTDTQYF.

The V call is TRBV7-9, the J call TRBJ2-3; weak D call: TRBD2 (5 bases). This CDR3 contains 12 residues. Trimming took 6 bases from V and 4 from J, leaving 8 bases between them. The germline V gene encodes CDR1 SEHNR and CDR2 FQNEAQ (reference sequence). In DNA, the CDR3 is TGTGCCAGCAGGATGGAGGCAGATACGCAGTATTTT. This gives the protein CASRMEADTQYF.

The CDR3 DNA sequence: TGCGCCAGCAGCCGCGCGTTTTACACTGAAGCTTTCTTT. It encodes CASSRAFYTEAFF. The genes are TRBV4-1 and TRBJ1-1; no definite D call. The CDR3 covers 13 residues. The V end lost 4 bases, the J end lost 3 bases, and 9 bases lay between the germline ends. Germline lookup yields CDR1 MGHRA and CDR2 YSYEKL.

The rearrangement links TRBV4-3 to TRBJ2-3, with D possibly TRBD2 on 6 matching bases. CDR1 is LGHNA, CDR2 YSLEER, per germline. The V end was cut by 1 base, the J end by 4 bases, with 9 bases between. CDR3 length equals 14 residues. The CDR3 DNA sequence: TGCGCCAGCAGCCAAGGGGGCGGGGCAGATACGCAGTATTTT. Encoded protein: CASSQGGGADTQYF.

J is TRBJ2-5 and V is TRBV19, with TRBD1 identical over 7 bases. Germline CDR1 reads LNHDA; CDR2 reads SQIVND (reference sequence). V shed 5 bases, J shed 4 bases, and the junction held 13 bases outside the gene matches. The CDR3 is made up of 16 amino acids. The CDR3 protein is CASSSGTGASGETQYF. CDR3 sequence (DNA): TGTGCCAGTAGTTCTGGTACAGGGGCGTCTGGAGAGACCCAGTACTTC. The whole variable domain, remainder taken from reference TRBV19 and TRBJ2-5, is DGGITQSPKYLFRKEGQNVTLSCEQNLNHDAMYWYRQDPGQGLRLIYYSQIVNDFQKGDIAEGYSVSREKKESFPLTVTSAQKNPTAFYLCASSSGTGASGETQYFGPGTRLLVL.

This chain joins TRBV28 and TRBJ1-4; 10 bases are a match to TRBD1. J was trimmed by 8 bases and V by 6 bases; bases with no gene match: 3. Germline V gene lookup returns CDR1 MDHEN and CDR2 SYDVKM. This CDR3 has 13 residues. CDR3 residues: CASRGQGFEKLFF. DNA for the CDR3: TGTGCCAGCAGGGGACAGGGGTTCGAAAAACTGTTTTTT.

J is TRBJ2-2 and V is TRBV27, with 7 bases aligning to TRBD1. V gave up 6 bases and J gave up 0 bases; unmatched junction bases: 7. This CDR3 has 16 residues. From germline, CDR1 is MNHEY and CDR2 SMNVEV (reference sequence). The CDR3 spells CASSQSGTANTGELFF. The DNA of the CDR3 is TGTGCCAGCAGCCAATCCGGGACAGCGAACACCGGGGAGCTGTTTTTT.

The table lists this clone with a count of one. DNA of the CDR3: TGTGCCACCAGCAGAGACCCTAGCGGGAGGTACCAAGAGACCCAGTACTTC. Protein: CATSRDPSGRYQETQYF. The J gene is TRBJ2-5, the V gene TRBV15; TRBD2 matches 11 bases. The CDR3 runs to 17 residues. The V gene end was trimmed by 0 bases and the J gene end by 0 bases; junction bases not matched to a gene: 3. Germline V gene data show CDR1 as LNHNV and CDR2 as YYDKDF (reference sequence). Variable domain in full (rest from reference TRBV15 and TRBJ2-5): DAMVIQNPRYQVTQFGKPVTLSCSQTLNHNVMYWYQQKSSQAPKLLFHYYDKDFNNEADTPDNFQSRRPNTSFCFLDIRSPGLGDTAMYLCATSRDPSGRYQETQYFGPGTRLLVL.

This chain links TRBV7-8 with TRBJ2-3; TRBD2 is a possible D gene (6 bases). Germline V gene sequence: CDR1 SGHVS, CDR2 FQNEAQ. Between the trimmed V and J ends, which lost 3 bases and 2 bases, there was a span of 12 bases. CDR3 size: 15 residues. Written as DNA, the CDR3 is TGTGCCAGCAGCTTGACAGCGGGCCACACAGATACGCAGTATTTT. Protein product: CASSLTAGHTDTQYF.

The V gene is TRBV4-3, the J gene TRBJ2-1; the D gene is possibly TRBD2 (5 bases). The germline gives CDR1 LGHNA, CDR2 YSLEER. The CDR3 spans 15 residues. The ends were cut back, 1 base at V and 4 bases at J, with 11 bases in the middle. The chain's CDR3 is CASSQGTPPYNEQFF. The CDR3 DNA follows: TGCGCCAGCAGCCAAGGGACTCCGCCTTACAATGAGCAGTTCTTC.

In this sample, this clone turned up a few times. DNA for the CDR3: TGTGCCTGGAGTGGACTAGCGGGAGCAGATACGCAGTATTTT. This sequence encodes CAWSGLAGADTQYF. This chain uses TRBV30 with TRBJ2-3, with TRBD2 matching over 12 bases. V lost 1 base to trimming and J lost 4 bases; unmatched junction nucleotides: 0. Germline CDR1 GTSNPN, CDR2 SVGIG (reference sequence). The CDR3 runs 14 residues. Filled out from reference TRBV30 and TRBJ2-3, the complete variable domain reads SQTIHQWPATLVQPVGSPLSLECTVEGTSNPNLYWYRQAAGRGLQLLFYSVGIGQISSEVPQNLSASRPQDRQFILSSKKLLLSDSGFYLCAWSGLAGADTQYFGPGTRLTVL.

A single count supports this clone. Here the CDR3 reads CASSYDREKGGYTF. The CDR3 DNA reads as TGTGCCAGCAGCTATGACAGGGAGAAGGGTGGCTACACCTTC. The V and J genes are TRBV6-1 and TRBJ1-2, with 7 nucleotides matching TRBD1. Trimming at V came to 6 bases and at J to 7 bases, leaving 11 bases not matched to a gene. The germline CDR1 and CDR2 sequences are MNHNS and SASEGT. There are 14 residues in the CDR3.

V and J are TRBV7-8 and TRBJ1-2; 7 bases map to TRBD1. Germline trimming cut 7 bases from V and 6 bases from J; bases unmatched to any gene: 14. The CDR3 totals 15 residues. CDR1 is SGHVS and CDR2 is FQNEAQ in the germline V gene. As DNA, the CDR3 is TGTGCCAGCACCCTTTACCGGGACAGTCGAGATGGCTACACCTTC. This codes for CASTLYRDSRDGYTF. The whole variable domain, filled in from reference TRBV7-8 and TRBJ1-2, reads GAGVSQSPRYKVAKRGQDVALRCDPISGHVSLFWYQQALGQGPEFLTYFQNEAQLDKSGLPSDRFFAERPEGSVSTLKIQRTQQEDSAVYLCASTLYRDSRDGYTFGSGTRLTVV.

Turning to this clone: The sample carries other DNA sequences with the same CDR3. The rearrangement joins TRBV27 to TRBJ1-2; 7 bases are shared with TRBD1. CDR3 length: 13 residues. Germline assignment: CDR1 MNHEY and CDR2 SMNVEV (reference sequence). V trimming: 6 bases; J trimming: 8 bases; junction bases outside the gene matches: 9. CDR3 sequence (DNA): TGTGCCAGCAGCGTCGACAGGGTAGGAGGCTACACCTTC. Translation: CASSVDRVGGYTF.